The rows below give T cell receptor beta chains drawn from one sample of a study of cytomegalovirus exposure and HLA in healthy donors. Profiling relied on immunoSEQ multiplex PCR, and the TCRdb table lists in-frame clones only, not all of them. The sample lists around 50,000 clones, roughly 75% occurring once. Specimen: PBMCs. The receptors come from a man aged 25-45 years in good health and CMV-seropositive. The CDR3 runs from the conserved cysteine through the conserved F or W. Fields, in order: V gene, clone size, J gene, D gene, CDR3 DNA, CDR3 protein. D genes are given only for firm matches. Part of the rows lack a size; the others show once, few, many or a class for expanded clones.

>TRBV4-2|NA|TRBJ2-7|TRBD1
TGTGCCAGCAGCCTAGCCCGGGACAGGGACGAGCAGTACTTC
CASSLARDRDEQYF
>TRBV6-4|NA|TRBJ2-2|NA
TGTGCCAGCAGAGGAGAGCACGGCACCGGGGAGCTGTTTTTT
CASRGEHGTGELFF
>TRBV18|NA|TRBJ1-3|NA
TGTGCCAGCTCACTGGGGACACTCATCGACTCTGGAAACACCATATATTTT
CASSLGTLIDSGNTIYF
>TRBV5-1|NA|TRBJ1-1|TRBD1
TGCGCCAGCAGCTTGGCCGGGACAGATCCTGAAGCTTTCTTT
CASSLAGTDPEAFF
>TRBV5-6|few|TRBJ2-7|NA
TGTGCCAGCAGCTCGTACGAGCAGTACTTC
CASSSYEQYF
>TRBV7-9|NA|TRBJ2-7|TRBD1
TGTGCCAGCAGCTTACGGGGACAGGACTCGTACTTC
CASSLRGQDSYF
>TRBV7-2|NA|TRBJ1-1|NA
TGTGCCAGCAGCTTTGGCGTGTTACGGAGCACTGAAGCTTTCTTT
CASSFGVLRSTEAFF
>TRBV7-8|NA|TRBJ2-7|NA
TGTGCCAGCAGCTTAGGTGGGAGTTACTCGGACGAGCAGTACTTC
CASSLGGSYSDEQYF
>TRBV19|NA|TRBJ1-5|TRBD1
TGTGCCAGTACGGACAGGGTAAAGGGTCAGCCCCAGCATTTT
CASTDRVKGQPQHF
>TRBV19|NA|TRBJ2-7|TRBD1
TGTGCCAGTACGAGCACAGGGGGTTTATACGAGCAGTACTTC
CASTSTGGLYEQYF